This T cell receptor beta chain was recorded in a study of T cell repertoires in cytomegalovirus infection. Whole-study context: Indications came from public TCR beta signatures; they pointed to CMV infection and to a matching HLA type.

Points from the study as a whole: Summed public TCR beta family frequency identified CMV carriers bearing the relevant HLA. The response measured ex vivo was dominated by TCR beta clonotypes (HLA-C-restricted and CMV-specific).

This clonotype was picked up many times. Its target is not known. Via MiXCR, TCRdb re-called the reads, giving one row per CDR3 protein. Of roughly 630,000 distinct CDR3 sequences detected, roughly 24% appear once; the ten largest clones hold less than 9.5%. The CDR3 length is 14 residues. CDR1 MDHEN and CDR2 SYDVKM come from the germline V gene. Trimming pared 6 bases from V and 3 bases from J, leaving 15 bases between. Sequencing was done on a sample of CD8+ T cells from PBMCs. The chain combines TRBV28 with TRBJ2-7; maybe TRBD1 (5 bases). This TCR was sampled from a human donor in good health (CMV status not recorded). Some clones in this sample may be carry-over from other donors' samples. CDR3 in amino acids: CASSPQDKSYEQYV. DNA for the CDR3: TGTGCCAGCAGCCCCCAGGACAAAAGCTACGAGCAGTACGTC.